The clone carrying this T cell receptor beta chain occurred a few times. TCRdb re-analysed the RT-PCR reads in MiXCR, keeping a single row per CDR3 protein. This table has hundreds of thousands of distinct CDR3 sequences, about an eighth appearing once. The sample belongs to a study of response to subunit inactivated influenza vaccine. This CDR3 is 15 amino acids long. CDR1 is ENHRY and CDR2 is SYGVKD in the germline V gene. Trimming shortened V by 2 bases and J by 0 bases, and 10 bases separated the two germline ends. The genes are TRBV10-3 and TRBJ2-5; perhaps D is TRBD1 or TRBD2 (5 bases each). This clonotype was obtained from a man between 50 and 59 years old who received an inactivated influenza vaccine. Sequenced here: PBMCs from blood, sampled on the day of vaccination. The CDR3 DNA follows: TGTGCCATCAGTGAGGTCCTGGGGGACCAAGAGACCCAGTACTTC. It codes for CAISEVLGDQETQYF.